The 7 T cell receptor beta chains below were found in one sample sequenced in a study of metastatic and nonmetastatic thyroid tumors. With MiXCR, TCRdb reprocessed the PCR reads. The sample shows about 32,000 clones, approximately 7% of them seen only once. Thyroid surgery was preceded by no treatment in any patient. Sequenced: blood. These receptors came from a female donor with papillary thyroid cancer or a benign thyroid nodule (not recorded which). Some clones in this sample may be carry-over from other donors' samples.

This clone was seen many times. Written as DNA, the CDR3 is TGTGCCAGCATCAACCTGTCCCGGGGAAGCTATGGCTACACCTTC. This translates into CASINLSRGSYGYTF. The chain carries TRBV7-9 and TRBJ1-2; D remains ambiguous. Germline V gives CDR1 SEHNR, CDR2 FQNEAQ (reference sequence). Trimming shortened V by 7 bases and J by 4 bases, and 19 bases separated the two germline ends. The CDR3 is 15 residues long. The full variable domain, in which reference TRBV7-9 and TRBJ1-2 provide the parts outside the CDR3, is DTGVSQNPRHKITKRGQNVTFRCDPISEHNRLYWYRQTLGQGPEFLTYFQNEAQLEKSRLLSDRFSAERPKGSFSTLEIQRTEQGDSAMYLCASINLSRGSYGYTFGSGTRLTVV.

The sample holds many counts of this clone. The chain carries TRBV5-8 and TRBJ1-2; D gene ambiguous. This CDR3 has 15 residues. Germline V gene sequence: CDR1 SGHTS, CDR2 YDEGEE. Trimming cost V 4 bases and J 5 bases, with 18 bases left between them. Written as DNA, the CDR3 is TGTGCCAGCAGCCCCAAACAGTACAGCCCGTATGGCTACACCTTC. This translates into CASSPKQYSPYGYTF.

This clone was counted many times. This chain connects TRBV20-1 to TRBJ2-7; maybe TRBD1 (6 bases). The germline gives CDR1 DFQATT, CDR2 SNEGSKA (reference sequence). Trimming left V 3 bases short and J 0 bases short, with 15 bases between. CDR3 length: 15 residues. CDR3 coding DNA: TGCAGTGCTAGTGGGGCAGGGGCAAGCTCCTACGAGCAGTACTTC. It yields the protein CSASGAGASSYEQYF.

This clone appeared many times. The chain's CDR3 is CSARGNGVNEQFF. The CDR3 DNA is TGCAGTGCCAGGGGGAACGGGGTCAATGAGCAGTTCTTC. V and J are TRBV20-1 and TRBJ2-1; 7 positions match TRBD1. CDR1 and CDR2 (germline): DFQATT, SNEGSKA (reference sequence). This CDR3 spans 13 amino acids. V lost 6 bases, J lost 6 bases, and 8 bases stayed unmatched.

The sample holds many counts of this clone. This rearrangement joins TRBV20-1 to TRBJ1-2, with D tentatively TRBD1 (5 bases). V lost 5 bases to trimming and J lost 1 base, with 17 bases between them. This CDR3 spans 15 amino acids. The germline gives CDR1 DFQATT, CDR2 SNEGSKA (reference sequence). As DNA, the CDR3 is TGCAGTGCTGACGGATCTGGGGGGGGTAACTATGGCTACACCTTC. Translating gives CSADGSGGGNYGYTF.

As concerns this clone: This may come from a read error, since a much larger clone is one base off. This chain uses TRBV3-1 with TRBJ2-7; 8 bases fit TRBD2. This CDR3 region has 20 residues. Germline-derived CDR1 and CDR2 are LGHDT and YNNKEL (reference sequence). V gave up 4 bases and J gave up 5 bases; unmatched junction bases: 25. CDR3: CASSPPPLPGLVIRGDEQYF. The CDR3 coding sequence is TGTGCCAGCAGCCCTCCGCCCTTACCGGGACTAGTGATCCGGGGGGACGAGCAGTACTTC.

This clone was seen many times. V and J are TRBV7-9 and TRBJ2-3, with TRBD1 identical over 9 bases. The CDR3 consists of 15 residues. The J segment lost 1 base and the V segment lost 5 bases, leaving 4 bases of the junction unmatched. Germline V gene sequence: CDR1 SEHNR, CDR2 FQNEAQ (reference sequence). The CDR3 DNA reads TGTGCCAGCAGCCCAAGGACAGGGGGCACAGATACGCAGTATTTT. This gives the protein CASSPRTGGTDTQYF.